This TCR beta chain was sequenced during a study of beta chain features in type 1 diabetes. Whole-study results and caveats: Shorter TCRB CDR3s, moderately but significantly so, marked every one of the four CD4+ subsets in Type 1 diabetes patients. More deletions and fewer insertions at VDJ junctions were seen in type 1 diabetes patients.

On this clone itself: The antigen is unknown.

Expressed TCRB transcripts were sequenced, since all the RNA that had been isolated was reverse transcribed. The assay was immunoSEQ multiplex PCR, and TCRdb's table has in-frame clones only and misses some. The data hold 680,000 or so clones, with around 15% observed a single time. CDR3 size: 17 residues. Trimming removed 4 bases from V and 3 bases from J; junction bases left unmatched: 10. Germline V gene lookup returns CDR1 LNHDA and CDR2 SQIVND (reference sequence). Sequenced material: naive CD4+ T cells from blood. This clonotype originated in a man aged 18-30 years in good health. The gene calls are TRBV19 and TRBJ1-2, with 11 positions matching TRBD1. The CDR3 sequence is CASSTTPGTGGDYGYTF. The DNA of the CDR3 is TGTGCCAGTAGTACTACACCCGGGACAGGGGGAGACTATGGCTACACCTTC.